Listed below are T cell receptor beta chains from one sample, sequenced in a study of a mutant IDH1 vaccine in newly diagnosed glioma. Profiled with immunoSEQ multiplex PCR; TCRdb holds only in-frame clones, not every one. The sample holds tens of thousands of clones, about three quarters seen once. Their target antigens are unknown. Sequenced here: peripheral blood mononuclear cells (PBMCs), sampled from a glioma patient whose treatment included an IDH1 peptide vaccine. These TCRs come from a man between 18 and 29 years old with glioma. Some clones in this sample may be carry-over from other donors' samples. CDR3s include the opening cysteine and the closing phenylalanine or tryptophan. Fields, in order: J gene, V gene, D gene, CDR3 length, clone size, CDR3 DNA, CDR3 protein. D genes are given only for firm matches. Only some rows state a clone size, as once, few, many or a class for expanded clones.

j_gene: TRBJ2-5; v_gene: TRBV6-6; d_gene: -; len: 16; abundance: -; CDR3nt: TGTGCCAGCAGATACACCCCCGGGGGCAGGAAAGAGACCCAGTACTTC; CDR3aa: CASRYTPGGRKETQYF
j_gene: TRBJ1-2; v_gene: TRBV9; d_gene: TRBD1; len: 15; abundance: -; CDR3nt: TGTGCCAGCAGCGTTTCGGGACAGGGGACTCGAGGCTACACCTTC; CDR3aa: CASSVSGQGTRGYTF
j_gene: TRBJ1-2; v_gene: TRBV30; d_gene: -; len: 12; abundance: few; CDR3nt: TGTGCCTGGAGTGTTGGGACCTATGGCTACACCTTC; CDR3aa: CAWSVGTYGYTF
j_gene: TRBJ1-1; v_gene: TRBV30; d_gene: -; len: 11; abundance: few; CDR3nt: TGTGCCTGGGAGCGGGGGCGTGAAGCTTTCTTT; CDR3aa: CAWERGREAFF
j_gene: TRBJ1-1; v_gene: TRBV10-3; d_gene: TRBD1; len: 12; abundance: -; CDR3nt: TGTGCCACCACAGGGACAGGGGTTGAAGCTTTCTTT; CDR3aa: CATTGTGVEAFF
j_gene: TRBJ2-7; v_gene: TRBV5-6; d_gene: -; len: 15; abundance: -; CDR3nt: TGTGCCAGCATCCTGAGAAGAGGGGCGATCTACGAGCAGTACTTC; CDR3aa: CASILRRGAIYEQYF
j_gene: TRBJ2-7; v_gene: TRBV19; d_gene: TRBD2; len: 13; abundance: few; CDR3nt: TGTGCCAGTAATGAGAGCGGGGAAGACGAGCAGTACTTC; CDR3aa: CASNESGEDEQYF
j_gene: TRBJ2-7; v_gene: TRBV6-5; d_gene: -; len: 14; abundance: -; CDR3nt: TGTGCCAGCAGTTACTCAGGGGGGTCCCACGAGCAGTACTTC; CDR3aa: CASSYSGGSHEQYF
j_gene: TRBJ1-1; v_gene: TRBV13; d_gene: -; len: 18; abundance: few; CDR3nt: TGTGCCAGCAGCTTAAAGAGAGGCCCATCTTGGGCGAACACTGAAGCTTTCTTT; CDR3aa: CASSLKRGPSWANTEAFF
j_gene: TRBJ2-5; v_gene: TRBV18; d_gene: -; len: 14; abundance: once; CDR3nt: TGTGCCAGCTCATCGACTAGTACCCAAGAGACCCAGTACTTC; CDR3aa: CASSSTSTQETQYF
j_gene: TRBJ1-1; v_gene: TRBV19; d_gene: -; len: 16; abundance: -; CDR3nt: TGTGCCAGTAGTCCCTCTACACGGACTTGGAACACTGAAGCTTTCTTT; CDR3aa: CASSPSTRTWNTEAFF
j_gene: TRBJ2-7; v_gene: TRBV7-9; d_gene: TRBD1; len: 14; abundance: few; CDR3nt: TGTGCCAGCAGTCCTCGGGACAGCGCCTACGAGCAGTACTTC; CDR3aa: CASSPRDSAYEQYF
j_gene: TRBJ1-5; v_gene: TRBV28; d_gene: -; len: 15; abundance: -; CDR3nt: TGTGCCAGCAGCTCGGGGGGTGCTGGTAGTCAGCCCCAGCATTTT; CDR3aa: CASSSGGAGSQPQHF
j_gene: TRBJ2-7; v_gene: TRBV19; d_gene: TRBD1; len: 12; abundance: -; CDR3nt: TGTGCCAGCCAGGGGGACAGCTACGAGCAGTACTTC; CDR3aa: CASQGDSYEQYF
j_gene: TRBJ1-1; v_gene: TRBV6-5; d_gene: -; len: 15; abundance: -; CDR3nt: TGTGCCAGCAGTCTTGGGGGACGCATGAACACTGAAGCTTTCTTT; CDR3aa: CASSLGGRMNTEAFF
j_gene: TRBJ2-3; v_gene: TRBV9; d_gene: -; len: 17; abundance: -; CDR3nt: TGTGCCAGCAGCGTTCGTTGGGGCCCGATTAGCACAGATACGCAGTATTTT; CDR3aa: CASSVRWGPISTDTQYF
j_gene: TRBJ1-3; v_gene: TRBV5-5; d_gene: -; len: 14; abundance: -; CDR3nt: TGTGCCAGCAGCTTTGGGGGCGGTGGAAACACCATATATTTT; CDR3aa: CASSFGGGGNTIYF
j_gene: TRBJ1-1; v_gene: TRBV21-1; d_gene: -; len: 16; abundance: -; CDR3nt: TGTGCCAGCAGCCACCAGGCGGGGGGGGGCTCCAATGAAGCTTTCTTT; CDR3aa: CASSHQAGGGSNEAFF
j_gene: TRBJ2-7; v_gene: TRBV30; d_gene: -; len: 12; abundance: -; CDR3nt: TGTGCCTGGAGTGTGGGCCACTACGAGCAGTACTTC; CDR3aa: CAWSVGHYEQYF
j_gene: TRBJ1-5; v_gene: TRBV7-8; d_gene: TRBD1; len: 16; abundance: -; CDR3nt: TGTGCCAGCAGCTCCTACAGGGGAAAGGGCAATCAGCCCCAGCATTTT; CDR3aa: CASSSYRGKGNQPQHF
j_gene: TRBJ2-3; v_gene: TRBV12-5; d_gene: TRBD1; len: 15; abundance: -; CDR3nt: TGTGCTAGTGGTCATTCCGGGACAGGGACATATACGCAGTATTTT; CDR3aa: CASGHSGTGTYTQYF
j_gene: TRBJ2-1; v_gene: TRBV30; d_gene: -; len: 13; abundance: once; CDR3nt: TGTGCCTGGAAAAGACTACTGGCGGGTGAGCAGTTCTTC; CDR3aa: CAWKRLLAGEQFF
j_gene: TRBJ2-7; v_gene: TRBV6-1; d_gene: -; len: 11; abundance: once; CDR3nt: TGTGCCAGCAGTGGTCTGTACGAGCAGTACTTC; CDR3aa: CASSGLYEQYF
j_gene: TRBJ1-2; v_gene: TRBV27; d_gene: -; len: 14; abundance: -; CDR3nt: TGTGCCAGCAGTTTGACAGTCTCTCCCTATGGCTACACCTTC; CDR3aa: CASSLTVSPYGYTF
j_gene: TRBJ2-7; v_gene: TRBV30; d_gene: TRBD1; len: 14; abundance: once; CDR3nt: TGTGCCTGGAGCCTGACAGGGGCCGCCTACGAGCAGTACTTC; CDR3aa: CAWSLTGAAYEQYF
j_gene: TRBJ1-6; v_gene: TRBV28; d_gene: -; len: 13; abundance: -; CDR3nt: TGTGCCAGCAGTTTAGGCTATAATTCACCCCTCCACTTT; CDR3aa: CASSLGYNSPLHF
j_gene: TRBJ2-1; v_gene: TRBV5-1; d_gene: TRBD2; len: 17; abundance: -; CDR3nt: TGCGCCAGCAGCCCCCTGCTCGGGACTAGCGGCTACAATGAGCAGTTCTTC; CDR3aa: CASSPLLGTSGYNEQFF
j_gene: TRBJ2-7; v_gene: TRBV4-3; d_gene: -; len: 15; abundance: -; CDR3nt: TGCGCCAGCAGCCAATTGGCAGACTACTCCTACGAGCAGTACTTC; CDR3aa: CASSQLADYSYEQYF